The 15 T cell receptor beta chains in this list originate from one sample, sequenced in a study of blood T cell repertoires in COVID-19 (dated by TCRdb to 2020 to 2022). Receptor libraries were prepared by the immunoSEQ multiplex PCR assay. Imported from immuneACCESS, the table was reduced by TCRdb to in-frame sequences with V and J called. These copies leave out some clones; in studies compared against another copy, an unresolved V gene accounts for under half, and the cause of the remainder is not known. The sample table holds approximately 97,000 clones, of which around 86% were seen once. The ten largest account for about 3% of the sample. The specimen sequenced was peripheral blood. The receptors derive from a middle-aged man with active or convalescent COVID-19.

This chain joins TRBV24-1 and TRBJ2-5; D is uncertain. CDR1 KGHDR and CDR2 SFDVKD come from the germline V gene. The V and J ends lost 2 bases and 5 bases respectively, with 11 bases between them. The CDR3 is 14 residues long. For the CDR3, the DNA is TGTGCCACCAGTGATTGGGCAGCACAGGAGACCCAGTACTTC. This gives the protein CATSDWAAQETQYF.

The gene calls are TRBV29-1 and TRBJ1-1; unclear D gene. Germline lookup yields CDR1 SQVTM and CDR2 ANQGSEA. This CDR3 has 13 residues. V lost 2 bases, J lost 3 bases, and 10 bases lay in between. CDR3 loop: CSVESGSYTEAFF. CDR3 DNA: TGCAGCGTTGAATCGGGGTCGTACACTGAAGCTTTCTTT.

In its sample, this clone was seen once. V and J are TRBV23-1 and TRBJ2-2; 7 bases agree with TRBD1. TRBV23-1 is classed as an ORF, of uncertain function. This CDR3 has 15 amino acids. V was clipped by 6 bases and J by 3 bases; unmatched bases: 7. CDR3 residues: CASRWTGRDTGELFF. The CDR3 nucleotides are TGCGCCAGCAGATGGACAGGCCGCGACACCGGGGAGCTGTTTTTT.

The chain carries TRBV6-1 and TRBJ2-7, with a tentative D call TRBD1 (7 bases). The CDR3 loop spans 13 amino acids. Germline-derived CDR1 and CDR2 are MNHNS and SASEGT. For the CDR3, the DNA is TGTGCCAGCACTGAAAGACAGGGAGGCGAGCAGTACGTC. Its protein product is CASTERQGGEQYV.

V and J are TRBV2 and TRBJ2-1; tentative D call: TRBD1 (5 bases). V was pared by 3 bases and J by 8 bases, with 14 bases between. The CDR3 contains 14 residues. Germline CDR1 SNHLY, CDR2 FYNNEI. The CDR3 loop is CASSDSTGSDEQFF. The DNA for the CDR3 is TGTGCCAGCAGTGACTCTACAGGCTCGGATGAGCAGTTCTTC.

V usage is TRBV7-9 and J usage is TRBJ2-5; TRBD2 matches at 7 bases. The CDR3 covers 14 residues. V shed 5 bases and J 7 bases; nucleotides not matched to a gene: 10. CDR1 and CDR2 (germline): SEHNR, FQNEAQ (reference sequence). CDR3 protein: CASSPPSGGGTQYF. As DNA, the CDR3 is TGTGCCAGCAGCCCCCCTTCGGGGGGAGGGACCCAGTACTTC.

The genes are TRBV7-9 and TRBJ1-4; D unresolved. The germline CDR1 and CDR2 sequences are SEHNR and FQNEAQ (reference sequence). Trimming cost V 1 base and J 0 bases, with 6 bases left between them. This CDR3 comprises 15 residues. The chain's CDR3 is CASSLVPATNEKLFF. The DNA of the CDR3 is TGTGCCAGCAGCTTAGTTCCAGCAACTAATGAAAAACTGTTTTTT.

Only one count was recorded for this clone. This chain connects TRBV4-1 to TRBJ2-6; 9 bases map to TRBD2. Germline trimming cut 5 bases from V and 0 bases from J; bases unmatched to any gene: 5. The CDR3 contains 17 residues. Germline CDR1 MGHRA, CDR2 YSYEKL. The CDR3 sequence is CASSRLAVPSGANVLTF. CDR3 coding DNA: TGCGCCAGCAGCAGACTAGCGGTACCCTCTGGGGCCAACGTCCTGACTTTC.

This clone showed up many times. The J gene is TRBJ2-5, the V gene TRBV28; 13 bases match TRBD2. Germline CDR1 is MDHEN and CDR2 is SYDVKM. This CDR3 spans 16 amino acids. Trimming cost V 6 bases and J 4 bases; bases outside gene matches: 8. This chain's CDR3 is CASRSGLAGVRETQYF. In DNA, the CDR3 is TGTGCCAGCAGATCCGGACTAGCGGGGGTGCGAGAGACCCAGTACTTC.

This clone was found a few times. The CDR3 loop is CASSLDAGGGTQYF. CDR3 bases: TGCGCCAGCAGCTTGGACGCGGGTGGCGGGACCCAGTACTTC. This sequence joins TRBV5-1 and TRBJ2-5, with D possibly matching TRBD2 (5 bases). The CDR3 has 14 residues. The germline gives CDR1 SGHRS, CDR2 YFSETQ. Deletions cut 0 bases from V and 7 bases from J, with 13 bases between.

The chain is built from TRBV18 and TRBJ1-5; no definite D call. This CDR3 is built from 13 residues. Germline V gives CDR1 KGHSH, CDR2 LQKENI. V lost 9 bases, J lost 3 bases, and 12 bases lay in between. The CDR3 region has the DNA TGTGCCAGTTCCACAGACCCCAATCAGCCCCAGCATTTT. As protein: CASSTDPNQPQHF.

The sample holds one count of this clone. The chain uses TRBV7-9 and TRBJ1-4; 7 bases match TRBD1. V shed 6 bases and J 4 bases; nucleotides not matched to a gene: 5. Per the germline V gene, CDR1 is SEHNR and CDR2 is FQNEAQ (reference sequence). The length of the CDR3 is 14 residues. The chain's CDR3 is CASRLGQNNEKLFF. The CDR3 bases are TGTGCCAGCAGATTGGGACAGAATAATGAAAAACTGTTTTTT. Complete variable domain (other parts from reference TRBV7-9 and TRBJ1-4): DTGVSQNPRHKITKRGQNVTFRCDPISEHNRLYWYRQTLGQGPEFLTYFQNEAQLEKSRLLSDRFSAERPKGSFSTLEIQRTEQGDSAMYLCASRLGQNNEKLFFGSGTQLSVL.

The CDR3 region is CATSEASGNTGELFF. CDR3 nucleotide sequence: TGTGCCACCAGTGAGGCTAGCGGAAACACCGGGGAGCTGTTTTTT. This rearrangement joins TRBV24-1 to TRBJ2-2, with 7 bases lining up with TRBD2. The CDR3 is 15 amino acids. With V trimmed by 4 bases and J by 2 bases, 3 bases remained unmatched. Germline V gives CDR1 KGHDR, CDR2 SFDVKD.

The genes are TRBV19 and TRBJ1-6; a possible D gene is TRBD1 (6 bases). The CDR3 is 15 residues long. From germline, CDR1 is LNHDA and CDR2 SQIVND (reference sequence). V was shortened by 1 base and J by 7 bases, with 11 bases between the two germline ends. The CDR3 protein is CASSIAQGTNSPLHF. In DNA form, the CDR3 reads TGTGCCAGTAGTATAGCGCAGGGGACGAATTCACCCCTCCACTTT. Full variable domain (remainder filled in from reference TRBV19 and TRBJ1-6): DGGITQSPKYLFRKEGQNVTLSCEQNLNHDAMYWYRQDPGQGLRLIYYSQIVNDFQKGDIAEGYSVSREKKESFPLTVTSAQKNPTAFYLCASSIAQGTNSPLHFGNGTRLTVT.

DNA for the CDR3: TGTGCCAGTCGAGTTTCCACGAACACCGGGGAGCTGTTTTTT. It specifies CASRVSTNTGELFF. The chain is built from TRBV19 and TRBJ2-2; D gene unclear. Trimming removed 8 bases from V and 0 bases from J, with 10 bases in between. Germline lookup yields CDR1 LNHDA and CDR2 SQIVND (reference sequence). The CDR3 is made up of 14 amino acids.